Here is one T cell receptor (beta chain) with its context. Time point meaning: sample taken at primary tumor resection. Extraction of whole RNA from tumor, nontumor lung or frozen PBMC preceded unsorted sequencing. The data were obtained in a study of spatial heterogeneity in lung cancer. CDR1 is SQVTM and CDR2 is ANQGSEA in the germline V gene. Trimming removed 6 bases at V and 2 bases at J, with 13 bases between. There are 13 residues in the CDR3. TCRdb re-called the 5' RACE reads through MiXCR, storing one row per CDR3 protein. The sample carries about 75,000 distinct CDR3 sequences, roughly 14% recorded once.

The clonotype was recovered from a male donor with early-stage non-small cell lung cancer. The gene calls are TRBV29-1 and TRBJ1-2; D possibly corresponds to TRBD1 (5 bases). This sample comprised PBMCs, obtained at surgery. CDR3 sequence: CSVGTEKNYGYTF. The CDR3 DNA is TGCAGCGTGGGGACGGAAAAGAACTATGGCTACACCTTC.